A single sample is the source of the 23 T cell receptor beta chains below, sequenced in a study of blood T cell repertoires in COVID-19. Profiling relied on immunoSEQ multiplex PCR, and the TCRdb table lists in-frame clones only, not all of them. The data show some 150,000 clones, approximately 87% seen once. The specimen was peripheral blood. Receptors were obtained from a woman aged 40-49 years with acute or convalescent COVID-19.

J is TRBJ2-3 and V is TRBV10-3, with 7 bases that match TRBD1. Germline CDR1 reads ENHRY; CDR2 reads SYGVKD. The junction had 13 bases not matched to a gene; V was cut back by 4 bases and J by 6 bases. The CDR3 totals 16 residues. CDR3 sequence: CAISARTGAEFDTQYF. CDR3 coding DNA: TGTGCCATCAGTGCGCGGACAGGCGCCGAGTTTGATACGCAGTATTTT.

The chain links TRBV7-2 to TRBJ2-1, with 13 bases fitting TRBD2. With 10 bases clipped from V and 9 bases from J, the junction kept 6 bases outside the gene matches. CDR1 is SGHTA and CDR2 is FQGNSA in the germline V gene. The CDR3 sequence is 13 residues long. The CDR3 DNA reads as TGTGCCACCGCCGGACTAGCGGGGGTTGAGCAGTTCTTC. This encodes CATAGLAGVEQFF.

The rearrangement links TRBV30 to TRBJ1-2; the D is unclear. Per the germline V gene, CDR1 is GTSNPN and CDR2 is SVGIG (reference sequence). There are 13 residues in the CDR3. V lost 4 bases and J 4 bases, leaving 13 bases between the germline ends. The CDR3 DNA reads TGTGCCTGGAATTGGCATCCCATCTATGGCTACACCTTC. This translates into CAWNWHPIYGYTF.

This clone was detected once. V is TRBV15 and J is TRBJ1-1; weak D call: TRBD1 (6 bases). In germline, CDR1 is LNHNV, CDR2 YYDKDF (reference sequence). The CDR3 totals 11 residues. V was shortened by 8 bases and J by 11 bases, with 15 bases between the two germline ends. CDR3: CATRGGGGAFF. DNA for the CDR3: TGTGCCACCCGCGGGGGCGGGGGGGCTTTCTTT.

This sequence joins TRBV5-1 and TRBJ1-2, with 8 nucleotides matching TRBD1. The germline CDR1 and CDR2 sequences are SGHRS and YFSETQ. This CDR3 has 14 residues. The J segment lost 10 bases and the V segment lost 0 bases, leaving 8 bases of the junction unmatched. CDR3 amino acids: CASSLVRTGSDYTF. The CDR3 coding sequence is TGCGCCAGCAGCTTGGTTAGGACAGGGAGTGACTACACCTTC.

This sequence joins TRBV15 and TRBJ1-2, with TRBD1 matching over 9 bases. The V gene end was trimmed by 4 bases and the J gene end by 7 bases; junction bases not matched to a gene: 4. Germline lookup yields CDR1 LNHNV and CDR2 YYDKDF (reference sequence). The CDR3 is made up of 13 amino acids. The CDR3 nucleotides are TGTGCCACCAGCACTGGGGACAGGGTTGGCTACACCTTC. Protein product: CATSTGDRVGYTF.

V gene TRBV5-1 combines with J gene TRBJ2-4; TRBD1 agrees at 9 bases. This CDR3 is built from 13 residues. Germline CDR1 is SGHRS and CDR2 is YFSETQ. V lost 4 bases, J lost 5 bases, and 1 base stayed unmatched. CDR3 DNA: TGCGCCAGCAGCCGGACAGGGGAAAACATTCAGTACTTC. This codes for CASSRTGENIQYF.

The chain uses TRBV5-1 and TRBJ1-4; 7 bases match TRBD1. With 4 bases clipped from V and 5 bases from J, the junction kept 11 bases outside the gene matches. The germline V gene has CDR1 SGHRS and CDR2 YFSETQ. The CDR3 runs to 16 residues. CDR3 residues: CASSPGLAGQNEKLFF. Here the CDR3 DNA reads TGCGCCAGCAGCCCGGGTTTAGCGGGACAGAATGAAAAACTGTTTTTT.

The CDR3 here is CASSQPPRPIYNEQFF. CDR3 nucleotides: TGCGCCAGCAGTCAACCCCCCAGGCCTATATACAATGAGCAGTTCTTC. This rearrangement joins TRBV23-1 to TRBJ2-1; D is unclear. TRBV23-1 is an ORF, with its function uncertain. Trimming pared 2 bases from V and 4 bases from J, leaving 15 bases between. The CDR3 spans 16 residues.

V is TRBV27 and J is TRBJ1-4; D is unresolved. The CDR3 has 15 amino acids. CDR1 and CDR2 from the germline V gene are MNHEY and SMNVEV (reference sequence). Trimming stripped 5 bases from V and 5 bases from J, with 15 bases between. CDR3 region: CASSPSGWANEKLFF. CDR3 in DNA: TGTGCCAGCAGTCCCTCGGGGTGGGCAAATGAAAAACTGTTTTTT.

This clone has just a few counts. The chain has TRBV23-1 and TRBJ1-2; D might be TRBD1 (6 bases). TRBV23-1 is assigned to the ORF class and has an uncertain function. The V and J ends lost 5 bases and 0 bases respectively, with 7 bases between them. The CDR3 has 13 residues. The chain's CDR3 is CASSWDTNYGYTF. CDR3 nucleotides: TGCGCCAGCAGTTGGGACACTAACTATGGCTACACCTTC.

V and J are TRBV24-1 and TRBJ1-4, with 8 bases aligning to TRBD1. The CDR3 extends over 15 amino acids. Per the germline V gene, CDR1 is KGHDR and CDR2 is SFDVKD. After removal of 4 bases from V and 10 bases from J, the junction contained 10 bases not matched to a gene. CDR3 loop: CATSDAGQGRGKLFF. CDR3 nucleotide sequence: TGTGCCACCAGTGACGCCGGACAGGGCAGGGGAAAACTGTTTTTT.

The chain is built from TRBV7-9 and TRBJ2-1; 11 bases are a match to TRBD2. The CDR3 has 16 residues. Per germline, CDR1 SEHNR and CDR2 FQNEAQ (reference sequence). V lost 1 base to trimming and J lost 7 bases; unmatched junction nucleotides: 6. CDR3: CASSLGRLAGMNEQFF. The CDR3, as DNA: TGTGCCAGCAGCTTAGGCAGACTAGCGGGAATGAATGAGCAGTTCTTC.

The chain employs TRBV9 and TRBJ1-5, with D perhaps TRBD1 (5 bases). The CDR3 is 15 amino acids. Germline values: CDR1 SGDLS, CDR2 YYNGEE. V gave up 4 bases and J gave up 6 bases, with 17 bases separating them. In DNA, the CDR3 is TGTGCCAGCAGCACCATGGACACTCCGGGTCAGCCCCAGCATTTT. This encodes CASSTMDTPGQPQHF.

V is TRBV4-3 and J is TRBJ2-3; TRBD2 matches at 9 bases. V dropped 0 bases and J dropped 3; count of bases not matched to a gene: 19. Per germline, CDR1 LGHNA and CDR2 YSLEER. The CDR3 extends over 21 amino acids. DNA for the CDR3: TGCGCCAGCAGCCAAGAAGGGATTATATCGTTGGCGGGGGGGCCGACAGATACGCAGTATTTT. Translated, it gives CASSQEGIISLAGGPTDTQYF.

This chain joins TRBV7-2 and TRBJ2-1; 9 bases agree with TRBD2. The CDR3 spans 15 residues. Germline CDR1 and CDR2: SGHTA and FQGNSA. J gave up 4 bases and V 6 bases, and 7 bases lay outside the gene matches. The CDR3 sequence is CASSSGTSRYNEQFF. CDR3 bases: TGTGCCAGCAGTTCCGGGACTAGCCGATACAATGAGCAGTTCTTC.

The V call is TRBV5-1, the J call TRBJ1-4; D not certain. In germline, CDR1 is SGHRS, CDR2 YFSETQ. CDR3 length: 13 amino acids. V was cut by 5 bases and J by 4 bases, with 9 bases left in between. In nucleotides, the CDR3 is TGCGCCAGCAGGAACGGTATTAATGAAAAACTGTTTTTT. Translation gives CASRNGINEKLFF.

Of note for this clone: Other DNA variants within this sample encode the same CDR3. The rearrangement uses TRBV18 and TRBJ1-2, with a weak D call TRBD1 (5 bases). In germline, CDR1 is KGHSH, CDR2 LQKENI. V gave up 3 bases and J gave up 1 base, with 6 bases separating them. CDR3 length: 13 residues. The chain's CDR3 is CASSPDSNYGYTF. CDR3 coding DNA: TGTGCCAGCTCACCCGACAGTAACTATGGCTACACCTTC.

The chain couples TRBV5-8 to TRBJ1-1; D call uncertain. V lost 4 bases to trimming and J lost 4 bases, with 14 bases between them. This CDR3 is built from 14 residues. The germline CDR1 and CDR2 sequences are SGHTS and YDEGEE. The CDR3: CASSLVGEGTEAFF. The CDR3 DNA reads TGTGCCAGCAGCCTGGTCGGGGAAGGCACTGAAGCTTTCTTT.

This chain joins TRBV19 and TRBJ1-5; 7 bases line up with TRBD1. Trimming removed 6 bases from V and 1 base from J; junction bases left unmatched: 3. Germline-derived CDR1 and CDR2 are LNHDA and SQIVND (reference sequence). The length of the CDR3 is 14 residues. Here the CDR3 DNA reads TGTGCCAGTAGCCTGACAGGGAGCAATCAGCCCCAGCATTTT. Protein: CASSLTGSNQPQHF.

V usage is TRBV27 and J usage is TRBJ1-4, with D perhaps matching TRBD1 (5 bases). The germline V gene encodes CDR1 MNHEY and CDR2 SMNVEV (reference sequence). Trimming took 5 bases from V and 0 from J, leaving 10 bases between them. This CDR3 is 15 amino acids long. The CDR3 reads CASSRQIATNEKLFF. In nucleotides, the CDR3 is TGTGCCAGCAGTAGACAGATCGCAACTAATGAAAAACTGTTTTTT.

This chain connects TRBV29-1 to TRBJ1-1; 9 nucleotides line up with TRBD1. CDR1 is SQVTM and CDR2 is ANQGSEA in the germline V gene. The CDR3 is made up of 13 amino acids. Unmatched junction bases numbered 4, after V lost 0 bases and J lost 8 bases. CDR3 sequence reads: CSVEEGTGREAFF. As DNA, the CDR3 is TGCAGCGTTGAAGAGGGGACAGGGAGGGAAGCTTTCTTT.

V gene TRBV19 combines with J gene TRBJ1-6; 10 nucleotides agree with TRBD1. The CDR3 loop spans 19 amino acids. Looked up from germline, CDR1 is LNHDA and CDR2 is SQIVND (reference sequence). The V segment lost 5 bases and the J segment 0 bases; nucleotides outside the gene matches: 10. Here the CDR3 reads CASSQSGTGVYSYNSPLHF. The DNA of the CDR3 is TGTGCCAGTAGTCAATCCGGGACAGGGGTCTACTCCTATAATTCACCCCTCCACTTT.